Sequencing of this T cell receptor (beta chain) was carried out in a study of T-cell reconstitution after alpha-beta-depleted transplantation in children. The table lists this clonotype with a few counts. Construction of the TCRbeta library involved unique molecular identifiers. One entry per CDR3 protein results from TCRdb running MiXCR on the PCR reads. The profile covers about 90,000 distinct CDR3 sequences, with around 16% appearing a single time and around a fifth taken by the ten largest. The germline CDR1 and CDR2 sequences are GTSNPN and SVGIG (reference sequence). After removal of 4 bases from V and 3 bases from J, the junction contained 6 bases not matched to a gene. There are 15 residues in the CDR3.

This chain links TRBV30 with TRBJ2-3, with 11 bases identical to TRBD2. The sequence was collected from a male patient between 2 and 15 years old who had a stem cell transplant for acute lymphoblastic leukemia, so the T cells may come from the graft donor. This specimen was PBMCs, mostly from graft donor cells, taken 180 days after TCRalphabeta/CD19-depleted stem cell transplant. The chain's CDR3 is CAWNDLAGGTDTQYF. The CDR3 nucleotides are TGTGCCTGGAACGATCTAGCGGGAGGAACAGATACGCAGTATTTT.